The T cell receptor (beta chain) described here comes from a study of T cell repertoires in cytomegalovirus infection. In the study overall: CMV infection together with matching HLA type was indicated by public TCR beta signatures.

At least ten counts were recorded for this clonotype. One entry per CDR3 protein, called by TCRdb with MiXCR from the reads. The sample holds a few hundred thousand distinct CDR3 sequences, about 13% seen once. The sequence came from a human donor in good health (CMV status not recorded). Some clones in this sample may be carry-over from other donors' samples. The sample comprised PBMCs.

This CDR3 is CASSLRGRETQYF. In DNA form, the CDR3 reads TGTGCCAGCAGCTTACGGGGTCGAGAGACCCAGTACTTC. The chain uses TRBV7-2 and TRBJ2-5; the D gene is possibly TRBD2 (5 bases). Trimming took off 2 bases at V and 4 bases at J, with 8 bases between the two ends. Germline-derived CDR1 and CDR2 are SGHTA and FQGNSA. The CDR3 is made up of 13 amino acids.